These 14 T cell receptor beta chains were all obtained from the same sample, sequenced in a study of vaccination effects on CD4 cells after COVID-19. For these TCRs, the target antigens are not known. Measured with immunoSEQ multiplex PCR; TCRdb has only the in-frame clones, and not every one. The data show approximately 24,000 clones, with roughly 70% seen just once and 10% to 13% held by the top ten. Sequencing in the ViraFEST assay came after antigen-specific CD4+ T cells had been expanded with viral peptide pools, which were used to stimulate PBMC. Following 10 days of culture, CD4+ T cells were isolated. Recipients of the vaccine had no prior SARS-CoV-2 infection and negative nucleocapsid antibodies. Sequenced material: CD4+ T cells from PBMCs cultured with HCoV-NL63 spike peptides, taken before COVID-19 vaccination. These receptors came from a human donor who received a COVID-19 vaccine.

CDR3 loop: CAISESPVTSGRRFGEQYF. CDR3 nucleotide sequence: TGTGCCATCAGTGAGTCGCCTGTAACTAGCGGGAGGAGATTTGGGGAGCAGTACTTC. V is TRBV10-3 and J is TRBJ2-7, with TRBD2 matching 12 bases. CDR3 size: 19 residues. Germline V gene lookup returns CDR1 ENHRY and CDR2 SYGVKD. V dropped 0 bases and J dropped 7; count of bases not matched to a gene: 16.

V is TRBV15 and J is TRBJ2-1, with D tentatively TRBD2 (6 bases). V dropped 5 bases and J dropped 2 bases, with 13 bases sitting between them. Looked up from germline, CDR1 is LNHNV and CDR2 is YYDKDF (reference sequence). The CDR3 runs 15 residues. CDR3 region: CATSGAGGTYNEQFF. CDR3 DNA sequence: TGTGCCACCAGCGGAGCGGGCGGAACCTACAATGAGCAGTTCTTC.

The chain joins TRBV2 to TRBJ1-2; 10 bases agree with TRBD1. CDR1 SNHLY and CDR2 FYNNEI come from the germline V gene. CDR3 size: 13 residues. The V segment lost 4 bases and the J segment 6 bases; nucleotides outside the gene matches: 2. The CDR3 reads CASSGQGADGYTF. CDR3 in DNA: TGTGCCAGCAGTGGACAGGGGGCCGATGGCTACACCTTC.

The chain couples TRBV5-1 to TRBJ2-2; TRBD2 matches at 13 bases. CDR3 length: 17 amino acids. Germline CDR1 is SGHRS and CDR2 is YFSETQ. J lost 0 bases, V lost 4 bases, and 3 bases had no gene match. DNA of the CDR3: TGCGCCAGCAGCGTGGGACTAGCGGGGACGAACACCGGGGAGCTGTTTTTT. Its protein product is CASSVGLAGTNTGELFF. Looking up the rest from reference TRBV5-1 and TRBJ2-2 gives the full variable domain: KAGVTQTPRYLIKTRGQQVTLSCSPISGHRSVSWYQQTPGQGLQFLFEYFSETQRNKGNFPGRFSGRQFSNSRSEMNVSTLELGDSALYLCASSVGLAGTNTGELFFGEGSRLTVL.

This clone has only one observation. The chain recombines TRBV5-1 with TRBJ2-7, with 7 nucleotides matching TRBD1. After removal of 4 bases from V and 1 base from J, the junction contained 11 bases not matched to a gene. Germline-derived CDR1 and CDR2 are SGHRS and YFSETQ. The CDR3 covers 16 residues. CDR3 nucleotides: TGCGCCAGCAGCCCGGCAGGGGGAAGGCCGTCCTACGAGCAGTACTTC. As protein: CASSPAGGRPSYEQYF.

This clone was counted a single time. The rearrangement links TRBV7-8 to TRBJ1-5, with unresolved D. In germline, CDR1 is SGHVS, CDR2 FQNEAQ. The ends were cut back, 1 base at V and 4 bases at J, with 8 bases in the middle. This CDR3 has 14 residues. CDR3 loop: CASSLETVNQPQHF. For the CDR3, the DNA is TGTGCCAGCAGCTTAGAAACAGTTAATCAGCCCCAGCATTTT.

CDR3 nucleotide sequence: TGTGCCAGCTCCCTAGCGGAGGGTACGTACAATGAGCAGTTCTTC. Its protein is CASSLAEGTYNEQFF. The V and J genes are TRBV18 and TRBJ2-1, with 7 bases fitting TRBD2. J was trimmed by 4 bases and V by 6 bases; bases with no gene match: 9. CDR3 length: 15 residues. Germline-derived CDR1 and CDR2 are KGHSH and LQKENI.

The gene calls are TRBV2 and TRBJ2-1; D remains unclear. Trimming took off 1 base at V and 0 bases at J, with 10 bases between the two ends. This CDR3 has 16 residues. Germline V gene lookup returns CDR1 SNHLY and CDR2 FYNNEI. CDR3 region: CASSEEALLSYNEQFF. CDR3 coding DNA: TGTGCCAGCAGTGAAGAGGCCCTCCTCTCCTACAATGAGCAGTTCTTC.

CDR3 nucleotide sequence: TGTGCCAGCAGCTCCTTGACCCTAGCGGGAGTATCAAATGAGCAGTTCTTC. This translates into CASSSLTLAGVSNEQFF. This chain joins TRBV5-6 and TRBJ2-1, with 10 bases matching TRBD2. CDR1 and CDR2 (germline): SGHDT, YYEEEE. With V trimmed by 3 bases and J by 7 bases, 13 bases remained unmatched. This CDR3 region has 17 residues.

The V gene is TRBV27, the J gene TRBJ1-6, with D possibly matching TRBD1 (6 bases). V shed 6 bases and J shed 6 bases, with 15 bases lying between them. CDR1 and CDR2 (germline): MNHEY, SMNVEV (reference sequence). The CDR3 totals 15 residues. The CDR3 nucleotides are TGTGCCAGCAGGACCCGGGGGACACCTAATTCACCCCTCCACTTT. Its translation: CASRTRGTPNSPLHF.

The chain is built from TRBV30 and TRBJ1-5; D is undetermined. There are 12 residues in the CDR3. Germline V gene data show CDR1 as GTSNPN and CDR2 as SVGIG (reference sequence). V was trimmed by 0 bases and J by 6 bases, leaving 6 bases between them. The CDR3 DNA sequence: TGTGCCTGGAGTGTAGTAGGTCAGCCCCAGCATTTT. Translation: CAWSVVGQPQHF.

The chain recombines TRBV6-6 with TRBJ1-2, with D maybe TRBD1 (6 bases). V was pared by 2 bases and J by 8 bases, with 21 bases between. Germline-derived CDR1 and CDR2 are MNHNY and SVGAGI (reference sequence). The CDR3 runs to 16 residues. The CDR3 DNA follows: TGTGCCAGCAGTTACCGCACAACAGGGACACAACGGGGCTACACCTTC. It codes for CASSYRTTGTQRGYTF.

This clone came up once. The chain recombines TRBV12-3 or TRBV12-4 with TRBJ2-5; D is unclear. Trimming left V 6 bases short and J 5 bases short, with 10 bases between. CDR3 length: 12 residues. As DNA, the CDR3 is TGTGCCAGCAGCCCCTCTTTGGAGACCCAGTACTTC. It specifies CASSPSLETQYF.

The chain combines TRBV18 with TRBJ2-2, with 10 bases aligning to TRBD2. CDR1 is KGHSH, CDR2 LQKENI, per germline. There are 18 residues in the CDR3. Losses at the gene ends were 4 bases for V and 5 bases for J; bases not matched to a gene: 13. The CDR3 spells CASSRASGSAGLTGELFF. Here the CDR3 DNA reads TGTGCCAGCTCACGGGCTAGCGGGAGTGCTGGTTTGACCGGGGAGCTGTTTTTT.